Listed below are T cell receptor beta chains from one sample, sequenced in a study of blood T cell repertoires in COVID-19. The method was immunoSEQ multiplex PCR; TCRdb's version includes in-frame clones alone and lacks a portion of them. The profile shows just under 150,000 clones, roughly nine tenths of them singletons. Sequencing was carried out using peripheral blood. These receptors originate from a human donor in a cohort sampled during active COVID-19. Each CDR3 is given with its conserved first and last residue. The D gene is left open where the match is weak. Clone sizes are given selectively: once, few, many, or a class where the clone is expanded.

J gene: TRBJ1-6; V gene: TRBV4-2; D gene: -; clone size: -; CDR3 protein: CASSQESTFNSPLHF; CDR3 DNA: TGTGCCAGCAGCCAAGAGTCGACTTTTAATTCACCCCTCCACTTT
J gene: TRBJ2-2; V gene: TRBV7-2; D gene: TRBD2; clone size: -; CDR3 protein: CASTATGLAGTGELFF; CDR3 DNA: TGTGCCAGCACCGCAACAGGACTAGCGGGAACCGGGGAGCTGTTTTTT
J gene: TRBJ1-1; V gene: TRBV7-6; D gene: TRBD1; clone size: -; CDR3 protein: CASSLVGDRANTEAFF; CDR3 DNA: TGTGCCAGCAGCTTAGTTGGCGACAGGGCGAACACTGAAGCTTTCTTT
J gene: TRBJ1-4; V gene: TRBV27; D gene: -; clone size: -; CDR3 protein: CASSGGRGEKLFF; CDR3 DNA: TGTGCCAGCAGCGGGGGGCGCGGTGAAAAACTGTTTTTT
J gene: TRBJ2-2; V gene: TRBV7-9; D gene: -; clone size: once; CDR3 protein: CASSSAATGELFF; CDR3 DNA: TGTGCCAGCAGCTCAGCGGCCACCGGGGAGCTGTTTTTT
J gene: TRBJ1-5; V gene: TRBV6-4; D gene: TRBD1; clone size: -; CDR3 protein: CASRKRDRALFNQPQHF; CDR3 DNA: TGTGCCAGCAGAAAAAGGGACAGGGCGTTGTTCAATCAGCCCCAGCATTTT
J gene: TRBJ2-3; V gene: TRBV7-8; D gene: -; clone size: -; CDR3 protein: CASSLSRQLRDTQYF; CDR3 DNA: TGTGCCAGCAGCTTATCGAGACAGCTTCGGGATACGCAGTATTTT
J gene: TRBJ2-5; V gene: TRBV4-1; D gene: -; clone size: -; CDR3 protein: CASSQVLVRETQYF; CDR3 DNA: TGCGCCAGCAGCCAAGTACTAGTCAGAGAGACCCAGTACTTC
J gene: TRBJ2-7; V gene: TRBV2; D gene: TRBD1; clone size: -; CDR3 protein: CASSDSRGPYEQYF; CDR3 DNA: TGTGCCAGCAGTGATAGCAGGGGGCCCTACGAGCAGTACTTC
J gene: TRBJ2-1; V gene: TRBV28; D gene: TRBD2; clone size: once; CDR3 protein: CASSLISGGVRSSYNEQFF; CDR3 DNA: TGTGCCAGCAGTTTAATTAGCGGGGGGGTTAGGAGCTCCTACAATGAGCAGTTCTTC
J gene: TRBJ2-1; V gene: TRBV3-1/TRBV3-2; D gene: -; clone size: -; CDR3 protein: CASSLTPDRNPNNEQFF; CDR3 DNA: TGTGCCAGCAGCCTGACCCCTGACAGGAATCCTAACAATGAGCAGTTCTTC
J gene: TRBJ2-2; V gene: TRBV7-8; D gene: -; clone size: once; CDR3 protein: CASSYEGELFF; CDR3 DNA: TGTGCCAGCAGCTATGAGGGGGAGCTGTTTTTT
J gene: TRBJ2-7; V gene: TRBV6-5; D gene: -; clone size: -; CDR3 protein: CASRLGGGYEQYF; CDR3 DNA: TGTGCCAGCAGGTTGGGAGGGGGCTACGAGCAGTACTTC
J gene: TRBJ1-1; V gene: TRBV12-3/TRBV12-4; D gene: -; clone size: -; CDR3 protein: CASSRGVDTEAFF; CDR3 DNA: TGTGCCAGCAGTCGGGGGGTTGACACTGAAGCTTTCTTT
J gene: TRBJ1-1; V gene: TRBV14; D gene: TRBD1; clone size: once; CDR3 protein: CASSNPGQLAFF; CDR3 DNA: TGTGCCAGCAGCAACCCGGGACAGCTCGCTTTCTTT
J gene: TRBJ1-1; V gene: TRBV10-3; D gene: -; clone size: -; CDR3 protein: CAVEPDRNTEAFF; CDR3 DNA: TGTGCCGTCGAGCCCGACAGGAACACTGAAGCTTTCTTT
J gene: TRBJ2-7; V gene: TRBV10-2; D gene: TRBD1; clone size: -; CDR3 protein: CASSERTGPYEQYF; CDR3 DNA: TGCGCCAGCAGTGAAAGGACAGGGCCCTACGAGCAGTACTTC
J gene: TRBJ1-4; V gene: TRBV7-9; D gene: -; clone size: -; CDR3 protein: CASSAATSSTNEKLFF; CDR3 DNA: TGTGCCAGCAGCGCCGCAACGAGTTCAACTAATGAAAAACTGTTTTTT
J gene: TRBJ2-2; V gene: TRBV7-8; D gene: TRBD1; clone size: -; CDR3 protein: CASSNSGRVQGAGTGELFF; CDR3 DNA: TGTGCCAGCAGCAACTCTGGCCGGGTACAGGGGGCGGGCACCGGGGAGCTGTTTTTT
J gene: TRBJ1-5; V gene: TRBV2; D gene: -; clone size: once; CDR3 protein: CASSERSAYSNQPQHF; CDR3 DNA: TGTGCCAGCAGTGAGCGGTCAGCTTATAGCAATCAGCCCCAGCATTTT
J gene: TRBJ1-2; V gene: TRBV3-1/TRBV3-2; D gene: -; clone size: -; CDR3 protein: CASSQNLQADYGYTF; CDR3 DNA: TGTGCCAGCAGCCAGAATCTACAGGCAGACTATGGCTACACCTTC
J gene: TRBJ2-7; V gene: TRBV11-2; D gene: TRBD2; clone size: -; CDR3 protein: CASSPLAGASYEQYF; CDR3 DNA: TGTGCCAGCAGCCCTCTAGCGGGGGCCTCCTACGAGCAGTACTTC
J gene: TRBJ2-2; V gene: TRBV6-4; D gene: TRBD2; clone size: -; CDR3 protein: CASSARGRNTGELFF; CDR3 DNA: TGTGCCAGCAGTGCTCGCGGGAGGAACACCGGGGAGCTGTTTTTT
J gene: TRBJ1-2; V gene: TRBV5-6; D gene: -; clone size: -; CDR3 protein: CASSPTGKNYGYTF; CDR3 DNA: TGTGCCAGCAGCCCTACAGGGAAAAACTATGGCTACACCTTC
J gene: TRBJ2-5; V gene: TRBV6-2/TRBV6-3; D gene: TRBD2; clone size: -; CDR3 protein: CASSLTSGGAETQYF; CDR3 DNA: TGTGCCAGCAGTTTGACTAGCGGGGGGGCAGAGACCCAGTACTTC
J gene: TRBJ2-5; V gene: TRBV5-1; D gene: -; clone size: -; CDR3 protein: CASSRIGEETQYF; CDR3 DNA: TGCGCCAGCAGCAGGATAGGGGAAGAGACCCAGTACTTC
J gene: TRBJ2-7; V gene: TRBV6-2/TRBV6-3; D gene: TRBD2; clone size: once; CDR3 protein: CASSYSRVAGEAYEQYF; CDR3 DNA: TGTGCCAGCAGTTACTCCCGGGTAGCGGGGGAAGCCTACGAGCAGTACTTC
J gene: TRBJ2-5; V gene: TRBV4-1; D gene: -; clone size: -; CDR3 protein: CASSQVASEQETQYF; CDR3 DNA: TGCGCCAGCAGCCAAGTCGCTAGCGAACAAGAGACCCAGTACTTC
J gene: TRBJ2-2; V gene: TRBV6-5; D gene: TRBD1; clone size: -; CDR3 protein: CASSYLAGGASGELFF; CDR3 DNA: TGTGCCAGCAGTTACTTGGCAGGGGGCGCATCCGGGGAGCTGTTTTTT
J gene: TRBJ2-2; V gene: TRBV15; D gene: TRBD2; clone size: -; CDR3 protein: CATSSIPGLNTGELFF; CDR3 DNA: TGTGCCACCAGCAGCATACCGGGACTAAACACCGGGGAGCTGTTTTTT
J gene: TRBJ2-3; V gene: TRBV29-1; D gene: TRBD2; clone size: -; CDR3 protein: CSAAGTSGVRTDTQYF; CDR3 DNA: TGCAGCGCTGCCGGGACTAGCGGGGTTCGCACAGATACGCAGTATTTT
J gene: TRBJ2-3; V gene: TRBV6-2/TRBV6-3; D gene: TRBD2; clone size: -; CDR3 protein: CASSRLAGDTDTQYF; CDR3 DNA: TGTGCCAGCAGTCGACTAGCGGGGGACACAGATACGCAGTATTTT
J gene: TRBJ2-5; V gene: TRBV10-2; D gene: -; clone size: -; CDR3 protein: CASSELYRYQETQYF; CDR3 DNA: TGCGCCAGCAGTGAGCTTTACAGATACCAAGAGACCCAGTACTTC
J gene: TRBJ1-2; V gene: TRBV5-1; D gene: TRBD1; clone size: -; CDR3 protein: CASSLGGGDGYTF; CDR3 DNA: TGCGCCAGCAGCTTAGGGGGCGGGGATGGCTACACCTTC
J gene: TRBJ1-6; V gene: TRBV6-5; D gene: -; clone size: -; CDR3 protein: CATIRVLNSPLHF; CDR3 DNA: TGTGCCACCATCAGGGTTCTTAATTCACCCCTCCACTTT